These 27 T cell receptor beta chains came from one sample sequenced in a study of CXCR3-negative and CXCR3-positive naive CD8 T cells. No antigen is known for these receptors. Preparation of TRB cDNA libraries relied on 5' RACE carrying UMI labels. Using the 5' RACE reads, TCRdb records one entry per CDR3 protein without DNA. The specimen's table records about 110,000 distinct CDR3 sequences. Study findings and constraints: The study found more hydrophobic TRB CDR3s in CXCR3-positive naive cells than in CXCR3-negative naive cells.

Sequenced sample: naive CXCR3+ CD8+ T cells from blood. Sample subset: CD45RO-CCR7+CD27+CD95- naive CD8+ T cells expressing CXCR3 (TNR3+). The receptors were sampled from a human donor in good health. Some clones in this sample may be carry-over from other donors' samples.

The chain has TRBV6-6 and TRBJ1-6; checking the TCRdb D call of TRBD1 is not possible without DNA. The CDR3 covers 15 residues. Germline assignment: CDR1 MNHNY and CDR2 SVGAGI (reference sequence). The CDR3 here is CASRTTGPYNSPLHF.

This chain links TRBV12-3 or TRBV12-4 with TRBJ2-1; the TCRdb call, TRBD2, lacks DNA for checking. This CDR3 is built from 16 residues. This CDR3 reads CASSSTSGSSYNEQFF.

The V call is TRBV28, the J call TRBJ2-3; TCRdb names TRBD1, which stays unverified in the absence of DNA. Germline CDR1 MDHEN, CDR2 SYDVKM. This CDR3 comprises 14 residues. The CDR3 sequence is CASSFRGTADTQYF.

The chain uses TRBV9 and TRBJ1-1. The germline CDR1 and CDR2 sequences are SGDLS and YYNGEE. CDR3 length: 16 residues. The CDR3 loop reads CASSDGDGFMNTEAFF.

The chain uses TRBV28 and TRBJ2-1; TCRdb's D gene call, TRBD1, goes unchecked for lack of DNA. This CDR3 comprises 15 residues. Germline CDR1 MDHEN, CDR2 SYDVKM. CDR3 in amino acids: CASSFRGQGPNEQFF.

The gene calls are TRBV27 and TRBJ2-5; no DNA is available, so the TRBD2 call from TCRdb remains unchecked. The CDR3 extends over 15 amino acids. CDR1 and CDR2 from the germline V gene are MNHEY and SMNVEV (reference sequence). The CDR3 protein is CASSLTTSLGETQYF.

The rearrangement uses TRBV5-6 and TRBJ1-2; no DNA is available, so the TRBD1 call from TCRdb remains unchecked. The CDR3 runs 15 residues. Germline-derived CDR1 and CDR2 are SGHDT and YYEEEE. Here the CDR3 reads CASSLAAQGNYGYTF.

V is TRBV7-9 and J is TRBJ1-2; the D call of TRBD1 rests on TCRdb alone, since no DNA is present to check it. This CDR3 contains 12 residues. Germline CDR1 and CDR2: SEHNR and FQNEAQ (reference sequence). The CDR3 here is CATDRDNYGYTF.

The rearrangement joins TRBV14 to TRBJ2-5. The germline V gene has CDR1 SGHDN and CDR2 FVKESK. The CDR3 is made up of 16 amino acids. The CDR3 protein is CASSQDWSLDQETQYF.

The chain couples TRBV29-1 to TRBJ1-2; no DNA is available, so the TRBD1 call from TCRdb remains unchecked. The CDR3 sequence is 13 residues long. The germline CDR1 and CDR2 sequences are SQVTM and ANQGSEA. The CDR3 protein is CSVEEGQNYGYTF.

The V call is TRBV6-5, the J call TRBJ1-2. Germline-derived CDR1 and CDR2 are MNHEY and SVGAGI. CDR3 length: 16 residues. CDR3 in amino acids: CASSYWPVQRNYGYTF.

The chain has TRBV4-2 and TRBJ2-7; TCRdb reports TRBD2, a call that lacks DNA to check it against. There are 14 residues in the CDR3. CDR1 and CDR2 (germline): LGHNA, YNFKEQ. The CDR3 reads CASSSSGGGYEQYF.

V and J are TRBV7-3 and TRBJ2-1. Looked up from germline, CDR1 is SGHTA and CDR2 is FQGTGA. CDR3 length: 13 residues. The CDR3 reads CASSLSIYNEQFF.

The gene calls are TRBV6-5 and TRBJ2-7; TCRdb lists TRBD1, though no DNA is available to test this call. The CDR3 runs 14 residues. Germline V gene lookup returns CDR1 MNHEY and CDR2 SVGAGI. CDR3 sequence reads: CANPPGAYSYEQYF.

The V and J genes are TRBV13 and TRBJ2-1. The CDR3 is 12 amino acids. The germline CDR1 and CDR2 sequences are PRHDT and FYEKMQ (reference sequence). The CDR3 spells CASSSSSNEQFF.

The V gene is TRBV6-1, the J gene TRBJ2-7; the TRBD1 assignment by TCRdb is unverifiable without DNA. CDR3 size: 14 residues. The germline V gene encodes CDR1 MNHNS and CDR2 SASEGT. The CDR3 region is CASTRLQGADEQYF.

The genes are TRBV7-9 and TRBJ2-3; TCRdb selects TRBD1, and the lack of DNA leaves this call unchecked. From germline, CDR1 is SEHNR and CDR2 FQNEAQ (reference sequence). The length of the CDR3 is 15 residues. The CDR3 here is CASSLYPQGPDTQYF.

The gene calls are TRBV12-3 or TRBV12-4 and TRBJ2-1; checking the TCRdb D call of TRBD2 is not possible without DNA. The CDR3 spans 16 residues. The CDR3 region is CASSTRLGRSYNEQFF.

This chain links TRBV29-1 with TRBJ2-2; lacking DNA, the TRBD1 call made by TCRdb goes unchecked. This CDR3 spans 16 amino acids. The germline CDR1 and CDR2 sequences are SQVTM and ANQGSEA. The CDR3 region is CSVVDIWGASTGELFF.

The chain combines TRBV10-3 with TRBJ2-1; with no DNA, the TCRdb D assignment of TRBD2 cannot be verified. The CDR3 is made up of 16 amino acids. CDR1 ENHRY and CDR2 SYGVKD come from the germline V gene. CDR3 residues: CAISETSGSKYNEQFF.

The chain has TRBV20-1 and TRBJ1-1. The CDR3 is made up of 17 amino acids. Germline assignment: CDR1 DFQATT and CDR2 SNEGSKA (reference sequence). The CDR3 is CSARDPTLTGLRTEAFF.

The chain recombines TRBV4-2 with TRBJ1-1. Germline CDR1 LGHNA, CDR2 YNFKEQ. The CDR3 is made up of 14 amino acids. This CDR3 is CASSQDGVNTEAFF.

CDR3 sequence reads: CSASAGGPPDTQYF. The chain is built from TRBV20-1 and TRBJ2-3; TCRdb designates TRBD2, a call that cannot be tested without DNA. Germline CDR1 is DFQATT and CDR2 is SNEGSKA (reference sequence). This CDR3 comprises 14 residues.

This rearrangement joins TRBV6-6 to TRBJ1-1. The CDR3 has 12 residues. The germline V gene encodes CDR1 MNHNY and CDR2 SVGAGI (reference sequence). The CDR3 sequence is CASRERITEAFF.

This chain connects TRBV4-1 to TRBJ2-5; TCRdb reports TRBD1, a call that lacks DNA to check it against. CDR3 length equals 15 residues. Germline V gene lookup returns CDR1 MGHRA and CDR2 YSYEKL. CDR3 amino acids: CASSQGQECQETQYF.

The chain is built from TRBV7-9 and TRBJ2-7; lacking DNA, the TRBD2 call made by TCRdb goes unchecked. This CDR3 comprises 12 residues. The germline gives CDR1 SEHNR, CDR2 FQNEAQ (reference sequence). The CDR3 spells CASSLDGGLEHF.

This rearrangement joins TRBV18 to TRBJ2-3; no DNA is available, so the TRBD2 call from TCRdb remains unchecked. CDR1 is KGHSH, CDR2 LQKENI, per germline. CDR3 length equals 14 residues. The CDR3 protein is CASSPPEREDTQYF.